The 3 T cell receptor beta chains listed next were all sequenced from one sample in a study of blood T cells in healthy people across ages. A second about 6 to 12 cycle PCR used barcoded and J-beta primers. Using its own MiXCR run on the 5' RACE reads, TCRdb lists one record per CDR3 protein. Seen here are about 630,000 distinct CDR3 sequences, 20% to 25% observed once, and the top ten hold 3% to 4.5%. Source material: blood. All receptors derive from a man between 65 and 85 years old in good health.

The V and J genes are TRBV6-2 or TRBV6-3 and TRBJ2-5, with D possibly being TRBD2 (6 bases). Trimming removed 8 bases from V and 5 bases from J, with 18 bases in between. The CDR3 is 14 residues long. Germline lookup yields CDR1 MNHEY and CDR2 SVGEGT. The CDR3 loop reads CASQGSGVRETQYF. CDR3 DNA: TGTGCCAGCCAAGGATCGGGAGTGAGGGAGACCCAGTACTTC.

The J gene is TRBJ2-5, the V gene TRBV5-6; D uncertain. The end of the DNA aligns better with TRBJ2-1, so the J call may be wrong. CDR1 is SGHDT and CDR2 is YYEEEE in the germline V gene. This CDR3 is 12 amino acids long. The CDR3 nucleotides are TGTGCCAGCAGCTTGGGGGTTGCTGAGCAGTTCTTC. Protein product: CASSLGVAEQFF.

The V and J genes are TRBV11-2 and TRBJ2-1; tentatively, D is TRBD2 (6 bases). CDR3 length equals 14 residues. V was cut by 5 bases and J by 10 bases, with 18 bases left in between. From germline, CDR1 is SGHAT and CDR2 FQNNGV. In DNA, the CDR3 is TGTGCCAGCAGCGCCGGGAGCACCAATTGGGAGCAGTTCTTC. Translating it yields CASSAGSTNWEQFF.